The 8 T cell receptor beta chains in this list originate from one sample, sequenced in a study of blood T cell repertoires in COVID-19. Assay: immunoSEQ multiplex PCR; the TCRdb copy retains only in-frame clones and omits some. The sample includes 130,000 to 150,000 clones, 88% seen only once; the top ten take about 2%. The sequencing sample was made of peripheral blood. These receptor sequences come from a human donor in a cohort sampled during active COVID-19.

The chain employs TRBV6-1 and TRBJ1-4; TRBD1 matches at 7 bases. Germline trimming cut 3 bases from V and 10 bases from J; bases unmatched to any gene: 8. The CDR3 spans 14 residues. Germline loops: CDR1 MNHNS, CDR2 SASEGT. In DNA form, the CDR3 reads TGTGCCAGCAGTGAGGGGACAGTCTACGGAAAACTGTTTTTT. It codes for CASSEGTVYGKLFF.

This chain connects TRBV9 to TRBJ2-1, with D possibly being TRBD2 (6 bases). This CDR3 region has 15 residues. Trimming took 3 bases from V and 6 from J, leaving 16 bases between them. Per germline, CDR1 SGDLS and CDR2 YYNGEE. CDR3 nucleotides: TGTGCCAGCAGCGAAATGGCGGGGCTCAGCAATGAGCAGTTCTTC. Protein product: CASSEMAGLSNEQFF.

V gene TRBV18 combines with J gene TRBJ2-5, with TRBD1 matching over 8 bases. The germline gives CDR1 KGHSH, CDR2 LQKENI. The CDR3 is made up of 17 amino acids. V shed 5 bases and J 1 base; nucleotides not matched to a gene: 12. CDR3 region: CASSSGTGHRIQETQYF. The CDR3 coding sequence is TGTGCCAGCTCATCCGGGACAGGCCACCGAATCCAAGAGACCCAGTACTTC. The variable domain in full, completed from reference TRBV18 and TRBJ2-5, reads NAGVMQNPRHLVRRRGQEARLRCSPMKGHSHVYWYRQLPEEGLKFMVYLQKENIIDESGMPKERFSAEFPKEGPSILRIQQVVRGDSAAYFCASSSGTGHRIQETQYFGPGTRLLVL.

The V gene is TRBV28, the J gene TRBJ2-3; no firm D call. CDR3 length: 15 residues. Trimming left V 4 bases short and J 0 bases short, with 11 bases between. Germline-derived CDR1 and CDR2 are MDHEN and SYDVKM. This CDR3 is CASSSREASTDTQYF. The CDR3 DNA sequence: TGTGCCAGCAGTTCGCGCGAAGCCAGCACAGATACGCAGTATTTT.

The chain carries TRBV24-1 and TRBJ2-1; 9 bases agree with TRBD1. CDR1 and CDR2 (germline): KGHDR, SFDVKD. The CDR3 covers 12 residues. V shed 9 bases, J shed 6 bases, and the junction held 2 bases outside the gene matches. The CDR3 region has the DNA TGTGCCACCCGACAGGGGGGCAATGAGCAGTTCTTC. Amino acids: CATRQGGNEQFF.

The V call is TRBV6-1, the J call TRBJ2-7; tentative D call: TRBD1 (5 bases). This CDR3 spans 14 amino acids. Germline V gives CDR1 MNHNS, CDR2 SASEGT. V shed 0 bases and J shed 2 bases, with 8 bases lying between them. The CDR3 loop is CASSEAGPPYEQYF. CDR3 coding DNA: TGTGCCAGCAGTGAAGCGGGGCCTCCCTACGAGCAGTACTTC.

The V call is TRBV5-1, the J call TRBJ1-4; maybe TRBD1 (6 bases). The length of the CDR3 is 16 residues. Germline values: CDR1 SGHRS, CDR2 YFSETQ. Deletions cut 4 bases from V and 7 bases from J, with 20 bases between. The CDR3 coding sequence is TGCGCCAGCAGCCTCCTTTTCGGGGGGCGCGGTGAAAAACTGTTTTTT. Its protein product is CASSLLFGGRGEKLFF.

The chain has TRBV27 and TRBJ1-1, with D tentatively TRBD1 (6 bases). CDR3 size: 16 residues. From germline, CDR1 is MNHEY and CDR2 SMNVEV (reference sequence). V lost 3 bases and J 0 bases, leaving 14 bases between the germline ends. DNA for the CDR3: TGTGCCAGCAGTTTCCCACGGACAGTTTTGAACACTGAAGCTTTCTTT. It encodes CASSFPRTVLNTEAFF.